This TCR beta chain appears in the sequencing data of a study of neoadjuvant anti-PD-1 for oral cavity cancer (dated by TCRdb to the early 2020s). A note on the overall study: Patients mostly received three to four biweekly doses of nivolumab at 3 mg/kg before curative-intent surgical resection. Patients without progression received a fourth nivolumab dose around day 43 and underwent definitive surgical resection on days 50-56. Responders were defined as patients with complete response, partial response or stable disease by RECIST 1.1; non-responders were defined as patients with progression. There were about a dozen patients in the parent correlative cohort, and the response rate was around 30%.

Worth noting for this clone: Its binding antigen is unknown. It has no much larger one-base neighbor in the sample; base qualities were not kept.

Taken with the paper, the label for time point translates to: before neoadjuvant nivolumab. None of the patients had received prior systemic or radiation treatment, and all were newly diagnosed with stage II-IVA oral cavity squamous cell carcinoma. The cohort was composed of patients with HPV-negative, locally advanced oral cavity squamous cell carcinoma. Peripheral blood mononuclear cells were analyzed directly and were not maintained or expanded in culture. Samples were obtained from a longitudinal correlative study of a single-arm phase II trial of neoadjuvant nivolumab in oral cavity squamous cell carcinoma. Subject-matched pre- and post-treatment PBMCs and tumors from three responders and three non-responders underwent genomic DNA-based TCRbeta sequencing. Peripheral blood mononuclear cells were collected once before nivolumab treatment and again after treatment, at the time of surgery. Genomic DNA was isolated from PBMCs using the Maxwell RSC DNA from Cells kit.

Per the germline V gene, MDHEN is the CDR1 and SYDVKM is the CDR2. V trim: 7 bases; J trim: 3 bases; unmatched bases: 10. The cysteine opens and the phenylalanine closes a CDR3 of 15 amino acids. The only DNA kept is the CDR3, 45 bases in frame from the first base. For deep sequencing, PBMC libraries mostly used 400 to 500 ng of input genomic DNA, with six replicates for each sample. The immunoSEQ hsTCRbeta kit was used to prepare TCRbeta libraries according to the manufacturer's instructions. Sequencing of the completed libraries took place using an Illumina NovaSeq 6000 S4 flow cell after they had been pooled to approximately 2.8 nM. On the study's bioinformatics: The immunoSEQ Analyzer handled quality control and preprocessing of the raw data. The analysis was restricted to productive rearrangements, with each unique CDR3 amino acid sequence defining a clonotype. Using the R package tcR, the researchers computed the Gini-Simpson index as their estimate of repertoire clonality. Student's t test was used to compare Gini indices, and Pearson correlation was used to assess associations with tumor size change. What TCRdb holds here is the immuneACCESS table cut down to in-frame rearrangements. Part of the clones is not present; checked against another copy, under half of the missing clones reflect an unresolved V gene, and the others are unexplained. V and J calls and clone size are those listed in that table; D and trimming were worked out from the DNA. Here the sample has approximately 17,000 clones; approximately 79% occur a single time. Roughly 3% of the sample is in the top ten clones.

The paper as a whole reports these results and caveats: Higher pretreatment blood Treg/Th17 ratios correlated with higher pretreatment blood TCRbeta clonality and lower post-treatment tumor TCRbeta clonality. After neoadjuvant nivolumab, non-responders showed significantly higher T cell clonality (Gini index) in PBMCs than responders did. Only a few patients per response group were included in the TCR analyses, and larger cohorts for validation were called for by the authors.

The chain is made from TRBV28 and TRBJ2-7; 9 bases in between match TRBD2. The TCR comes from a person between 35 and 79 years old with oral cavity squamous cell carcinoma. Sequencing used PBMCs, obtained before nivolumab (anti-PD-1) treatment. The nucleotides read TGTGCCAGCAAAGCTCGGACTAGCGTAGGCTACGAGCAGTACTTC. Its protein reads: CASKARTSVGYEQYF.